Each of the 15 T cell receptor beta chains below was sequenced from the same sample in a study of T cells in Graves' hyperthyroidism and ophthalmopathy. Amplification of TCR beta CDR3 regions used RNA as the template. First-round RT-PCR of the TCR CDR3 relied on the HTBI primer set. MiXCR was run by TCRdb on the multiplex PCR reads, yielding one entry per CDR3 protein. The sample includes 300,000 to 450,000 distinct CDR3 sequences, approximately 13% of them seen just once. What was sequenced was blood. These receptors were obtained from a woman under 30 with Graves' hyperthyroidism.

This clonotype came up many times. CDR3 coding DNA: TGTGCCAGCAGCTTCACTTTGGGACTAACCAATGAGCAGTTCTTC. Encoded protein: CASSFTLGLTNEQFF. The chain links TRBV7-9 to TRBJ2-1; 7 positions match TRBD2. This CDR3 region has 15 residues. The germline gives CDR1 SEHNR, CDR2 FQNEAQ (reference sequence). The V and J ends lost 3 bases and 6 bases, in that order; junction bases with no gene match: 8.

This clonotype was seen many times. The rearrangement uses TRBV27 and TRBJ2-7; 8 bases map to TRBD1. CDR1 MNHEY and CDR2 SMNVEV come from the germline V gene (reference sequence). The CDR3 extends over 15 amino acids. V lost 6 bases and J lost 5; bases outside the gene matches: 12. The CDR3 here is CASRTLGQGVHEQYF. In DNA form, the CDR3 reads TGTGCCAGCAGGACCCTAGGACAGGGAGTCCACGAGCAGTACTTC.

Points on this clonotype: This may stem from a read error, because a much larger clone lies one nucleotide away. This rearrangement joins TRBV20-1 to TRBJ2-7; 8 bases line up with TRBD2. Trimming removed 5 bases from V and 4 bases from J; junction bases left unmatched: 10. The CDR3 totals 14 residues. Per the germline V gene, CDR1 is DFQATT and CDR2 is SNEGSKA (reference sequence). CDR3 coding DNA: TGCAGTGCTCAGAGTAGCGGGATTAAATACGAGCAGTACTTC. It codes for CSAQSSGIKYEQYF.

This clonotype has a count of ten or more. This rearrangement joins TRBV28 to TRBJ2-1; TRBD2 aligns across 8 bases. The CDR3 loop spans 18 amino acids. Germline V gives CDR1 MDHEN, CDR2 SYDVKM. J was trimmed by 0 bases and V by 7 bases; bases with no gene match: 14. The DNA of the CDR3 is TGTGCCAGCACCTCGGGTAGCGGGACGATGAGCTCCTACAATGAGCAGTTCTTC. This translates into CASTSGSGTMSSYNEQFF.

This clonotype was detected ten times or more. This chain uses TRBV2 with TRBJ2-3; 7 bases match TRBD2. The CDR3 runs 14 residues. Unmatched junction bases numbered 7, after V lost 8 bases and J lost 2 bases. Germline values: CDR1 SNHLY, CDR2 FYNNEI. The CDR3: CASPRLADTDTQYF. The DNA of the CDR3 is TGTGCCAGCCCTAGACTAGCCGACACAGATACGCAGTATTTT.

This clonotype was observed many times. V gene TRBV20-1 combines with J gene TRBJ1-1, with D perhaps TRBD1 (5 bases). Looked up from germline, CDR1 is DFQATT and CDR2 is SNEGSKA (reference sequence). V was clipped by 0 bases and J by 5 bases, with 10 bases between them. This CDR3 is built from 13 residues. The CDR3 is CSARDSGGTEAFF. CDR3 DNA: TGCAGTGCTAGAGATTCGGGGGGGACTGAAGCTTTCTTT.

This clonotype was found many times. This chain links TRBV28 with TRBJ2-5; D is perhaps TRBD2 (5 bases). Trimming shortened V by 3 bases and J by 7 bases, and 9 bases separated the two germline ends. Germline V CDR1 and CDR2: MDHEN, SYDVKM. The CDR3 runs to 12 residues. CDR3 region: CASSFVAGTQYF. DNA of the CDR3: TGTGCCAGCAGTTTTGTTGCGGGGACCCAGTACTTC.

The sample holds many counts of this clonotype. The rearrangement joins TRBV25-1 to TRBJ2-5; D perhaps matches TRBD2 (6 bases). This CDR3 region has 17 residues. Trimming took 5 bases from V and 4 from J, leaving 23 bases between them. Germline assignment: CDR1 MGHDK and CDR2 SYGVNS. CDR3 loop: CASSLKLGEGTPETQYF. CDR3 in DNA: TGTGCCAGCAGTCTGAAACTCGGCGAGGGGACTCCAGAGACCCAGTACTTC.

This clonotype occurred many times. This chain joins TRBV2 and TRBJ1-5; D is uncertain. The CDR3 sequence is 14 residues long. Between the trimmed V and J ends, which lost 4 bases and 6 bases, there was a span of 13 bases. From germline, CDR1 is SNHLY and CDR2 FYNNEI. In nucleotides, the CDR3 is TGTGCCAGCAGTGCTACCAACCAAGGTCAGCCCCAGCATTTT. Residues: CASSATNQGQPQHF. Filled out from reference TRBV2 and TRBJ1-5, the complete variable domain reads EPEVTQTPSHQVTQMGQEVILRCVPISNHLYFYWYRQILGQKVEFLVSFYNNEISEKSEIFDDQFSVERPDGSNFTLKIRSTKLEDSAMYFCASSATNQGQPQHFGDGTRLSIL.

The chain uses TRBV6-2 or TRBV6-3 and TRBJ1-6; 7 positions match TRBD1. CDR3 size: 18 residues. Germline loops: CDR1 MNHEY, CDR2 SVGEGT. J lost 0 bases, V lost 8 bases, and 13 bases had no gene match. The CDR3 DNA is TGTGCCAGCTGCCGGCGCTTGACAGGGAGCTCCTATAATTCACCCCTCCACTTT. Its translation is CASCRRLTGSSYNSPLHF.

The CDR3 reads CASSGRQETNYGYTF. As DNA, the CDR3 is TGTGCCAGCAGCGGCCGACAGGAGACTAACTATGGCTACACCTTC. This sequence joins TRBV9 and TRBJ1-2, with a tentative D call TRBD1 (6 bases). This CDR3 is built from 15 residues. CDR1 and CDR2 from the germline V gene are SGDLS and YYNGEE. V lost 3 bases and J 0 bases, leaving 12 bases between the germline ends.

This clonotype occurred a few times. The gene calls are TRBV27 and TRBJ2-1; maybe TRBD1 (8 bases). V lost 5 bases and J 7 bases, leaving 18 bases between the germline ends. In germline, CDR1 is MNHEY, CDR2 SMNVEV (reference sequence). This CDR3 spans 15 amino acids. CDR3 sequence (DNA): TGTGCCAGCAGTCTACTTGGACAGGGAGGGAATGAGCAGTTCTTC. Its translation: CASSLLGQGGNEQFF.

This clonotype showed up many times. The rearrangement uses TRBV29-1 and TRBJ2-7; D remains ambiguous. With 4 bases removed from V and 2 bases from J, the gap between germline ends came to 12 bases. The CDR3 sequence is 13 residues long. From germline, CDR1 is SQVTM and CDR2 ANQGSEA. In DNA, the CDR3 is TGCAGCGTTGTTTTTTCCACGGCCTACGAGCAGTACTTC. Translating it yields CSVVFSTAYEQYF.

This clonotype was observed many times. The chain carries TRBV27 and TRBJ2-1; 10 positions agree with TRBD2. Germline CDR1 MNHEY, CDR2 SMNVEV (reference sequence). V was clipped by 6 bases and J by 2 bases; unmatched bases: 4. The CDR3 length is 15 residues. CDR3 DNA sequence: TGTGCCAGCAGCCGCCTAGCGGGAGCCTACAATGAGCAGTTCTTC. Protein sequence: CASSRLAGAYNEQFF.

Ten or more counts support this clonotype. The chain links TRBV6-1 to TRBJ2-1; TRBD1 matches 7 bases. CDR1 and CDR2 from the germline V gene are MNHNS and SASEGT. This CDR3 has 16 amino acids. The V gene end was trimmed by 4 bases and the J gene end by 3 bases; junction bases not matched to a gene: 9. CDR3 loop: CASSALGTVIYNEQFF. DNA for the CDR3: TGTGCCAGCAGTGCCCTCGGGACAGTGATCTACAATGAGCAGTTCTTC.